The 15 T cell receptor beta chains given below trace back to one sample, sequenced in a study of cytomegalovirus exposure and HLA in healthy donors. It was with 60 Vbeta and 13 Jbeta primers that the PCR ran. Assay: immunoSEQ multiplex PCR; the TCRdb copy retains only in-frame clones and omits some. The data hold some 140,000 clones, with more than 70% observed a single time. The material sequenced was PBMCs. The receptors derive from a male donor in good health and CMV-seropositive.

The DNA for the CDR3 is TGCAGCGTTGAGGATAGCGGTTCCTACGAGCAGTACTTC. It translates to CSVEDSGSYEQYF. The gene calls are TRBV29-1 and TRBJ2-7; D possibly corresponds to TRBD2 (6 bases). Germline values: CDR1 SQVTM, CDR2 ANQGSEA. This CDR3 has 13 residues. Deletions cut 3 bases from V and 1 base from J, with 10 bases between.

This chain joins TRBV10-3 and TRBJ1-6; TRBD1 aligns across 10 bases. This CDR3 contains 14 residues. Trimming cost V 6 bases and J 10 bases; bases outside gene matches: 6. Germline assignment: CDR1 ENHRY and CDR2 SYGVKD. The CDR3 loop reads CAIRTGQGTSPLHF. As DNA, the CDR3 is TGTGCCATCAGAACGGGACAGGGGACATCACCCCTCCACTTT.

The gene calls are TRBV19 and TRBJ2-2; D is possibly TRBD1 (5 bases). Germline CDR1 reads LNHDA; CDR2 reads SQIVND (reference sequence). Trimming stripped 1 base from V and 0 bases from J, with 12 bases between. The CDR3 consists of 17 residues. The CDR3 coding sequence is TGTGCCAGTAGTATAGTGACGGACACCGCGAACACCGGGGAGCTGTTTTTT. Encoded protein: CASSIVTDTANTGELFF.

The count of this clone is one. The chain links TRBV11-3 to TRBJ2-7; D is undetermined. CDR3 length equals 14 residues. The germline CDR1 and CDR2 sequences are SGHNT and YENEEA. Trimming took off 2 bases at V and 1 base at J, with 9 bases between the two ends. Here the CDR3 DNA reads TGTGCCAGCAGCTTATATTACGGTTCCTACGAGCAGTACTTC. This translates into CASSLYYGSYEQYF.

The V call is TRBV6-6, the J call TRBJ2-1; D not certain. The CDR3 runs 15 residues. V was clipped by 2 bases and J by 4 bases, with 12 bases between them. Germline V CDR1 and CDR2: MNHNY, SVGAGI (reference sequence). The CDR3 DNA reads TGTGCCAGCAGTTACGGCGGAGCCACTTACAATGAGCAGTTCTTC. As protein: CASSYGGATYNEQFF.

This chain links TRBV10-3 with TRBJ1-1; D is uncertain. Germline CDR1 and CDR2: ENHRY and SYGVKD. The CDR3 totals 13 residues. Between the trimmed V and J ends, which lost 0 bases and 5 bases, there was a span of 7 bases. The CDR3 nucleotides read TGTGCCATCAGTGAGTCGAGGGTGACTGAAGCTTTCTTT. The encoded protein is CAISESRVTEAFF.

This chain joins TRBV25-1 and TRBJ2-5, with 8 bases lining up with TRBD2. The CDR3 consists of 14 residues. CDR1 and CDR2 from the germline V gene are MGHDK and SYGVNS. The V and J ends lost 11 bases and 5 bases, in that order; junction bases with no gene match: 13. The CDR3 protein is CASSGGGWMETQYF. The DNA for the CDR3 is TGTGCCTCGTCGGGGGGGGGTTGGATGGAGACCCAGTACTTC.

This chain uses TRBV4-1 with TRBJ2-7; no definite D call. V lost 0 bases, J lost 3 bases, and 15 bases lay in between. Germline CDR1 and CDR2: MGHRA and YSYEKL. The CDR3 has 16 amino acids. In nucleotides, the CDR3 is TGCGCCAGCAGCCAAGAAGGCGGTAGCCCCCTCTACGAGCAGTACTTC. It yields the protein CASSQEGGSPLYEQYF.

V usage is TRBV7-8 and J usage is TRBJ1-2; maybe TRBD1 (5 bases). Germline V lookup: CDR1 SGHVS, CDR2 FQNEAQ. The V and J ends lost 0 bases and 2 bases respectively, with 10 bases between them. This CDR3 region has 15 residues. This chain's CDR3 is CASSLARGGNYGYTF. CDR3 nucleotides: TGTGCCAGCAGCTTAGCGCGGGGGGGGAACTATGGCTACACCTTC. Variable domain in full (rest from reference TRBV7-8 and TRBJ1-2): GAGVSQSPRYKVAKRGQDVALRCDPISGHVSLFWYQQALGQGPEFLTYFQNEAQLDKSGLPSDRFFAERPEGSVSTLKIQRTQQEDSAVYLCASSLARGGNYGYTFGSGTRLTVV.

The chain couples TRBV6-5 to TRBJ2-3; D possibly corresponds to TRBD1 (5 bases). V was shortened by 6 bases and J by 0 bases, with 13 bases between the two germline ends. The CDR3 covers 15 residues. CDR1 MNHEY and CDR2 SVGAGI come from the germline V gene. Here the CDR3 reads CASRKQGTSTDTQYF. The CDR3 DNA follows: TGTGCCAGCAGAAAGCAGGGCACGAGCACAGATACGCAGTATTTT.

The gene calls are TRBV6-5 and TRBJ2-7, with TRBD1 identical over 8 bases. The J segment lost 0 bases and the V segment lost 2 bases, leaving 6 bases of the junction unmatched. The germline CDR1 and CDR2 sequences are MNHEY and SVGAGI. This CDR3 is 16 amino acids long. The CDR3 DNA reads as TGTGCCAGCAGTTACGTTTGGGACAGGAGCTCCTACGAGCAGTACTTC. Translation: CASSYVWDRSSYEQYF.

The chain's CDR3 is CASSHGQGDQPQHF. Here the CDR3 DNA reads TGCGCCAGCAGCCACGGACAGGGTGATCAGCCCCAGCATTTT. The rearrangement joins TRBV4-1 to TRBJ1-5; 8 bases match TRBD1. Germline V gene sequence: CDR1 MGHRA, CDR2 YSYEKL. V lost 3 bases, J lost 5 bases, and 3 bases stayed unmatched. This CDR3 comprises 14 residues.

This clone was found a few times. This chain uses TRBV6-1 with TRBJ2-7; 10 bases align to TRBD2. Germline lookup yields CDR1 MNHNS and CDR2 SASEGT. V trimming: 2 bases; J trimming: 0 bases; junction bases outside the gene matches: 1. The length of the CDR3 is 15 residues. This CDR3 reads CASSERTSGSYEQYF. Written as DNA, the CDR3 is TGTGCCAGCAGTGAAAGGACTAGCGGCTCCTACGAGCAGTACTTC.

This clone appeared once. The chain combines TRBV29-1 with TRBJ2-1; tentatively, D is TRBD1 (5 bases). Trimming removed 6 bases at V and 7 bases at J, with 13 bases between. Germline V gene sequence: CDR1 SQVTM, CDR2 ANQGSEA. The CDR3 is 12 residues long. CDR3 region: CSVIPRGNEQFF. CDR3 nucleotide sequence: TGCAGCGTGATACCAAGGGGTAATGAGCAGTTCTTC.

This clone has more than one count but fewer than ten. The rearrangement uses TRBV28 and TRBJ1-1; D may be TRBD1 (6 bases). V was pared by 4 bases and J by 1 base, with 13 bases between. The germline V gene has CDR1 MDHEN and CDR2 SYDVKM. The CDR3 covers 15 residues. The CDR3 sequence is CASSSLDRPNTEAFF. The CDR3 nucleotides are TGTGCCAGCAGTTCCCTCGACAGGCCGAACACTGAAGCTTTCTTT.